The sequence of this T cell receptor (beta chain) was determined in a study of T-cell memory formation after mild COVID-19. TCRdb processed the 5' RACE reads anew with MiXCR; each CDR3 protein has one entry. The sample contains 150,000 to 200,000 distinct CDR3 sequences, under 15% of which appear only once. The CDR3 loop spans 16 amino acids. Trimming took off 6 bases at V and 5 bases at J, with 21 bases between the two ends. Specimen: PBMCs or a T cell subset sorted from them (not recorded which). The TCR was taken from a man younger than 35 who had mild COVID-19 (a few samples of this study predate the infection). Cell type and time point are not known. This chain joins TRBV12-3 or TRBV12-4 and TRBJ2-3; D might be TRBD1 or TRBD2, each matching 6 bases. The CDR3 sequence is CASSRLDWGAKDTQYF. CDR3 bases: TGTGCCAGCAGCCGGCTCGATTGGGGGGCCAAAGATACGCAGTATTTT.